Following are 4 T cell receptor beta chains from one sample sequenced in a study of a mutant IDH1 vaccine in newly diagnosed glioma. Data came from immunoSEQ multiplex PCR; TCRdb stores just in-frame clones and leaves some out. The sample holds approximately 37,000 clones, about 76% seen once. Noted time point: week 23, last vaccination. Every vaccine dose comprised 300 ug of mutant IDH1 20-mer peptide plus topical imiquimod. Their antigen targets remain unknown. Sequenced here: PBMCs, sampled from a glioma patient whose treatment included an IDH1 peptide vaccine. These TCRs come from a man aged 50-59 years with glioma.

With respect to this clone: Distinct nucleotide sequences in the sample also encode this CDR3. This chain links TRBV19 with TRBJ2-3, with D possibly being TRBD2 (6 bases). V was shortened by 7 bases and J by 6 bases, with 14 bases between the two germline ends. The CDR3 is 13 residues long. Germline lookup yields CDR1 LNHDA and CDR2 SQIVND (reference sequence). DNA for the CDR3: TGTGCCAGTACTAGCGCTTGGGCGGATACGCAGTATTTT. Translation gives CASTSAWADTQYF. Using reference TRBV19 and TRBJ2-3 for the parts outside the CDR3, the full variable domain is DGGITQSPKYLFRKEGQNVTLSCEQNLNHDAMYWYRQDPGQGLRLIYYSQIVNDFQKGDIAEGYSVSREKKESFPLTVTSAQKNPTAFYLCASTSAWADTQYFGPGTRLTVL.

V and J are TRBV2 and TRBJ1-1; weak D call: TRBD1 (5 bases). Germline V gene lookup returns CDR1 SNHLY and CDR2 FYNNEI. Trimming cost V 8 bases and J 1 base, with 11 bases left between them. This CDR3 has 13 residues. The CDR3, as DNA: TGTGCCAGCCTATTTCAGGGGAACACTGAAGCTTTCTTT. This encodes CASLFQGNTEAFF.

CDR3: CASSFDSSYNEQFF. In nucleotides, the CDR3 is TGTGCCAGCAGCTTCGACAGCTCCTACAATGAGCAGTTCTTC. The chain is built from TRBV7-2 and TRBJ2-1; a weak D match, TRBD1 (5 bases). Trimming cost V 3 bases and J 0 bases, with 6 bases left between them. CDR1 and CDR2 from the germline V gene are SGHTA and FQGNSA. This CDR3 comprises 14 residues.

This clone was counted a few times. The rearrangement joins TRBV30 to TRBJ1-3, with D unclear. Germline V gene data show CDR1 as GTSNPN and CDR2 as SVGIG (reference sequence). The CDR3 covers 13 residues. Trimming took off 0 bases at V and 4 bases at J, with 7 bases between the two ends. CDR3 in DNA: TGTGCCTGGAGTGTACTTAGAGGAAACACCATATATTTT. Amino acid sequence: CAWSVLRGNTIYF.